The T cell receptor (beta chain) under discussion was sequenced for a study of OX40 agonist ivuxolimab in advanced cancers. Across the whole study: Subjects had a mean age of roughly 60 years, with a range of roughly 20 to 79; roughly 83% were male. Study results and limitations: The antigen specificity of the peripheral T cells (those that were expanded) was not determined.

Sampling times: baseline, cycle 4 day 1, cycle 7 day 1. TCRdb keeps only in-frame clones here, not all; method: immunoSEQ multiplex PCR. The profile shows roughly 65,000 clones, 80% of them singletons. This clone is judged medium-sized. The antigen remains undetermined. Germline-derived CDR1 and CDR2 are MNHEY and SMNVEV (reference sequence). The CDR3 totals 17 residues. V lost 6 bases to trimming and J lost 2 bases, with 21 bases between them. V and J are TRBV27 and TRBJ2-3; a weak D match, TRBD2 (6 bases). The receptor was derived from an adult with an advanced solid tumor such as melanoma, head and neck, liver or kidney cancer. The starting material was CD4+ or CD8+ T cells sorted from blood, obtained in a trial of the OX40 agonist ivuxolimab. The CDR3 DNA reads as TGTGCCAGCAGCCTCCGGGGGACCCGTATCTCCACAGATACGCAGTATTTT. Its protein product is CASSLRGTRISTDTQYF.